This T cell receptor (beta chain) was recorded in a study of cytomegalovirus exposure and HLA in healthy donors. Donors likely had unrecorded immune exposures despite being nominally healthy when sampled. The primer mix had 60 Vbeta and 13 Jbeta primers. The method was immunoSEQ multiplex PCR; TCRdb's version includes in-frame clones alone and lacks a portion of them. The sample lists 200,000 to 250,000 clones; 60% to 85% were seen once. Trimming stripped 7 bases from V and 10 bases from J, with 19 bases between. Germline CDR1 MNHNS, CDR2 SASEGT. There are 13 residues in the CDR3. The chain employs TRBV6-1 and TRBJ1-1, with D maybe TRBD1 (6 bases). The origin of this receptor is a man aged 35-49 years in good health and CMV-seronegative. The source material was PBMCs. CDR3 region: CASTPVGGQGAFF. The CDR3 nucleotides read TGTGCCAGCACCCCAGTGGGGGGGCAGGGAGCTTTCTTT.